Presented here are 28 T cell receptor beta chains from one specimen sequenced in a study of blood T cell repertoires in COVID-19 (dated by TCRdb to 2020 to 2022). The method behind the library was the immunoSEQ multiplex PCR assay. Here the immuneACCESS table is served through TCRdb, limited to in-frame sequences with V and J called. Missing clones are a known gap in these copies; in checked studies unresolved V genes cover under half, and the rest lacks a known reason. The sample contains about 20,000 clones, approximately 93% of them found a single time. Over 3.5% of the sample is taken by the ten largest. Sequencing input: peripheral blood. The receptors were gathered from a woman in her forties or fifties with active COVID-19.

The chain combines TRBV10-3 with TRBJ1-1; D may be TRBD1 (6 bases). The CDR3 is 16 residues long. V was pared by 0 bases and J by 3 bases, with 14 bases between. Per germline, CDR1 ENHRY and CDR2 SYGVKD. This CDR3 reads CAISESGARGDTEAFF. CDR3 DNA sequence: TGTGCCATCAGTGAGTCGGGGGCCAGAGGTGACACTGAAGCTTTCTTT.

The V gene is TRBV2, the J gene TRBJ2-7, with 12 bases matching TRBD2. This CDR3 contains 14 residues. Per the germline V gene, CDR1 is SNHLY and CDR2 is FYNNEI. V was clipped by 6 bases and J by 2 bases; unmatched bases: 2. This CDR3 reads CASRRLAGAYEQYF. DNA of the CDR3: TGTGCCAGCAGACGACTAGCGGGAGCCTACGAGCAGTACTTC.

The chain has TRBV9 and TRBJ2-2; D gene unclear. The CDR3 runs to 12 residues. V dropped 6 bases and J dropped 2 bases, with 5 bases sitting between them. CDR1 and CDR2 from the germline V gene are SGDLS and YYNGEE. The CDR3 nucleotides are TGTGCCAGCAACGGTAACACCGGGGAGCTGTTTTTT. This encodes CASNGNTGELFF.

This clone appeared a few times. CDR3 in amino acids: CASSQGIGGNQPQHF. CDR3 nucleotide sequence: TGTGCCAGCAGCCAAGGAATAGGGGGCAATCAGCCCCAGCATTTT. The rearrangement links TRBV3-1 (or the pseudogene TRBV3-2) to TRBJ1-5, with D possibly being TRBD1 (5 bases). CDR3 size: 15 residues. Per the germline V gene, CDR1 is LGHDT and CDR2 is YNNKEL (reference sequence). V was pared by 1 base and J by 2 bases, with 9 bases between.

The J gene is TRBJ2-7, the V gene TRBV23-1; possibly TRBD2 for D (5 bases). TRBV23-1 is recorded as an ORF, its role being uncertain. This CDR3 spans 16 amino acids. V lost 0 bases to trimming and J lost 2 bases, with 14 bases between them. The CDR3 DNA follows: TGCGCCAGCAGTCAATCGAGGGCAGGCTTCCCCTACGAGCAGTACTTC. It specifies CASSQSRAGFPYEQYF.

The chain is built from TRBV7-2 and TRBJ2-5; 7 nucleotides align to TRBD1. V dropped 5 bases and J dropped 6; count of bases not matched to a gene: 9. CDR3 size: 14 residues. Germline lookup yields CDR1 SGHTA and CDR2 FQGNSA. The CDR3 DNA reads as TGTGCCAGCAGCGGCTCGGGACAGAGAAAGACCCAGTACTTC. This codes for CASSGSGQRKTQYF.

CDR3 bases: TGTGCCAGCAGTGGGAGGACAGGGACTGGACAGCCCCAGCATTTT. It encodes CASSGRTGTGQPQHF. This rearrangement joins TRBV27 to TRBJ1-5; the match to TRBD1 covers 8 bases. This CDR3 has 15 amino acids. The germline CDR1 and CDR2 sequences are MNHEY and SMNVEV (reference sequence). After removal of 5 bases from V and 7 bases from J, the junction contained 10 bases not matched to a gene.

The chain combines TRBV27 with TRBJ1-2; TRBD1 aligns across 9 bases. The junction had 8 bases not matched to a gene; V was cut back by 4 bases and J by 8 bases. The CDR3 sequence is 14 residues long. The germline V gene encodes CDR1 MNHEY and CDR2 SMNVEV (reference sequence). The CDR3 protein is CASSSGQGTLGYTF. The CDR3, as DNA: TGTGCCAGCAGTTCCGGACAGGGGACGTTAGGCTACACCTTC.

In DNA form, the CDR3 reads TGTGCCAGCAGTATCACAGGGTCTAGCTATGGCTACACCTTC. This encodes CASSITGSSYGYTF. V is TRBV27 and J is TRBJ1-2, with a weak D call TRBD1 (6 bases). Trimming took 5 bases from V and 4 from J, leaving 14 bases between them. The CDR3 runs to 14 residues. Germline CDR1 and CDR2: MNHEY and SMNVEV (reference sequence).

This sequence joins TRBV30 and TRBJ2-7, with 7 bases matching TRBD1. The CDR3 is 16 residues long. After removal of 0 bases from V and 3 bases from J, the junction contained 11 bases not matched to a gene. Looked up from germline, CDR1 is GTSNPN and CDR2 is SVGIG (reference sequence). The CDR3 sequence: CAWSVGRDRVIYEQYF. CDR3 DNA sequence: TGTGCCTGGAGTGTAGGGCGAGACAGGGTAATCTACGAGCAGTACTTC.

The chain links TRBV6-5 to TRBJ1-1, with a possible D match to TRBD1 (6 bases). The CDR3 spans 15 residues. In germline, CDR1 is MNHEY, CDR2 SVGAGI. V lost 3 bases and J lost 4, with 15 bases in between. CDR3 region: CASSYLGTRITEAFF. DNA for the CDR3: TGTGCCAGCAGTTATCTGGGGACAAGGATCACTGAAGCTTTCTTT.

The genes are TRBV21-1 and TRBJ2-1; the DNA was not used to check the table's D call, TRBD2. TRBV21-1 is classified as a pseudogene. The CDR3 is 15 amino acids. The CDR3 coding sequence is TGTGCCAGCAGCAACCCCCTTTCGGCCTACAATGAGCAGTTCTTC. Encoded protein: CASSNPLSAYNEQFF.

The chain is built from TRBV7-9 and TRBJ2-3; TRBD2 matches 9 bases. The trim removed 2 bases at V and 3 bases at J, leaving 6 bases unmatched. The CDR3 has 16 amino acids. The germline V gene encodes CDR1 SEHNR and CDR2 FQNEAQ (reference sequence). Here the CDR3 DNA reads TGTGCCAGCAGCTTACCTCGCGGGAGGGGGACAGATACGCAGTATTTT. This codes for CASSLPRGRGTDTQYF.

The chain is built from TRBV7-9 and TRBJ2-7; TRBD2 aligns across 7 bases. The V gene end was trimmed by 9 bases and the J gene end by 3 bases; junction bases not matched to a gene: 5. The CDR3 consists of 12 residues. Germline values: CDR1 SEHNR, CDR2 FQNEAQ (reference sequence). The CDR3 loop reads CASGLGYYEQYF. The DNA of the CDR3 is TGTGCCAGTGGACTAGGGTACTACGAGCAGTACTTC.

V gene TRBV27 combines with J gene TRBJ1-1; D remains unclear. Germline CDR1 reads MNHEY; CDR2 reads SMNVEV (reference sequence). The CDR3 length is 13 residues. Between the trimmed V and J ends, which lost 0 bases and 3 bases, there was a span of 5 bases. Here the CDR3 reads CASSLSRDTEAFF. The CDR3 DNA reads TGTGCCAGCAGTTTATCACGGGACACTGAAGCTTTCTTT.

For this clone: The same CDR3 arises from other DNA sequences in this sample as well. This chain uses TRBV2 with TRBJ2-7; D perhaps matches TRBD2 (5 bases). Trimming cost V 3 bases and J 7 bases, with 19 bases left between them. The CDR3 has 15 amino acids. Germline-derived CDR1 and CDR2 are SNHLY and FYNNEI. This CDR3 reads CASSEYSARRGEQYF. The CDR3 bases are TGTGCCAGCAGTGAGTACAGTGCCCGACGGGGAGAGCAGTACTTC.

The chain joins TRBV5-1 to TRBJ1-2, with 8 bases lining up with TRBD1. J lost 6 bases, V lost 0 bases, and 4 bases had no gene match. This CDR3 is built from 14 residues. Per the germline V gene, CDR1 is SGHRS and CDR2 is YFSETQ. CDR3 region: CASSLDGQGDGYTF. Here the CDR3 DNA reads TGCGCCAGCAGCTTGGACGGACAGGGAGATGGCTACACCTTC.

As for this clone: A read error may produce the germline difference seen at one junction end. The V and J genes are TRBV18 and TRBJ2-3; 8 nucleotides align to TRBD2. In germline, CDR1 is KGHSH, CDR2 LQKENI. The CDR3 has 14 amino acids. The CDR3 here is CASSPLAATDTQYF. The CDR3 bases are TGTGCCAGCTCCCCACTAGCGGCCACAGATACGCAGTATTTT.

This sequence joins TRBV6-4 and TRBJ2-1, with 7 bases lining up with TRBD2. CDR1 is MRHNA and CDR2 is SNTAGT in the germline V gene. The CDR3 consists of 15 residues. Unmatched junction bases numbered 7, after V lost 0 bases and J lost 8 bases. CDR3 bases: TGTGCCAGCAGTGACTCCGCGGGAGAAGGAGATGAGCAGTTCTTC. It encodes CASSDSAGEGDEQFF.

The rearrangement links TRBV18 to TRBJ2-2; D not resolved. The germline V gene encodes CDR1 KGHSH and CDR2 LQKENI. The CDR3 covers 17 residues. V was shortened by 4 bases and J by 2 bases, with 17 bases between the two germline ends. CDR3 protein: CASSLPTLIVNTGELFF. The CDR3 DNA is TGTGCCAGCTCACTCCCAACCCTGATAGTAAACACCGGGGAGCTGTTTTTT.

This rearrangement joins TRBV4-1 to TRBJ1-2, with 7 nucleotides matching TRBD1. Trimming cost V 0 bases and J 9 bases; bases outside gene matches: 7. Germline assignment: CDR1 MGHRA and CDR2 YSYEKL. The CDR3 covers 14 residues. CDR3: CASSQEQQGPRYTF. CDR3 nucleotides: TGCGCCAGCAGCCAAGAGCAACAGGGGCCCCGCTACACCTTC.

The CDR3 sequence: CASSLSGGAETQYF. CDR3 nucleotide sequence: TGTGCCAGCAGTCTATCAGGGGGCGCTGAGACCCAGTACTTC. The V gene is TRBV28, the J gene TRBJ2-5, with 8 bases that match TRBD1. Looked up from germline, CDR1 is MDHEN and CDR2 is SYDVKM. The CDR3 extends over 14 amino acids. The J segment lost 5 bases and the V segment lost 5 bases, leaving 7 bases of the junction unmatched.

The DNA of the CDR3 is TGTGCCAGCAGCATTGCAGGGGGCGAGCGGTATGGCTACACCTTC. Translated, it gives CASSIAGGERYGYTF. The chain recombines TRBV5-5 with TRBJ1-2; the match to TRBD1 covers 8 bases. The J segment lost 5 bases and the V segment lost 4 bases, leaving 10 bases of the junction unmatched. Germline V gene sequence: CDR1 SGHKS, CDR2 YYEKEE (reference sequence). The CDR3 consists of 15 residues.

The chain links TRBV5-5 to TRBJ2-1; no clear D gene. V was shortened by 0 bases and J by 0 bases, with 7 bases between the two germline ends. The germline gives CDR1 SGHKS, CDR2 YYEKEE (reference sequence). The CDR3 has 15 residues. CDR3 in amino acids: CASSLAPVSYNEQFF. In nucleotides, the CDR3 is TGTGCCAGCAGCTTGGCTCCAGTCTCCTACAATGAGCAGTTCTTC.

This clone was seen a single time. The chain carries TRBV5-3 and TRBJ1-5, with 7 nucleotides matching TRBD1. TRBV5-3 is assigned to the ORF class and has an uncertain function. This CDR3 has 13 amino acids. The V segment lost 2 bases and the J segment 7 bases; nucleotides outside the gene matches: 3. In DNA form, the CDR3 reads TGTGCCAGAAGCTTTGGACAGGTCCAGCCCCAGCATTTT. It encodes CARSFGQVQPQHF.

V is TRBV5-4 and J is TRBJ2-1; a weak D match, TRBD2 (6 bases). CDR3 size: 15 residues. Germline assignment: CDR1 SGHNT and CDR2 YYREEE (reference sequence). Trimming cost V 2 bases and J 1 base, with 10 bases left between them. Written as DNA, the CDR3 is TGTGCCAGCAGCTTAGCGGGTTTATCCTACAATGAGCAGTTCTTC. This codes for CASSLAGLSYNEQFF. Using reference TRBV5-4 and TRBJ2-1 for the parts outside the CDR3, the full variable domain is ETGVTQSPTHLIKTRGQQVTLRCSSQSGHNTVSWYQQALGQGPQFIFQYYREEENGRGNFPPRFSGLQFPNYSSELNVNALELDDSALYLCASSLAGLSYNEQFFGPGTRLTVL.

CDR3 sequence reads: CAWSSENIQYF. The CDR3 DNA reads TGTGCCTGGAGCTCTGAAAACATTCAGTACTTC. V is TRBV30 and J is TRBJ2-4; D is undetermined. Trimming removed 3 bases from V and 5 bases from J, with 5 bases in between. There are 11 residues in the CDR3. The germline gives CDR1 GTSNPN, CDR2 SVGIG (reference sequence). Drawing the rest from reference TRBV30 and TRBJ2-4, the complete variable domain is SQTIHQWPATLVQPVGSPLSLECTVEGTSNPNLYWYRQAAGRGLQLLFYSVGIGQISSEVPQNLSASRPQDRQFILSSKKLLLSDSGFYLCAWSSENIQYFGAGTRLSVL.

The chain carries TRBV5-8 and TRBJ1-3; possible D gene TRBD1, 5 bases. Per the germline V gene, CDR1 is SGHTS and CDR2 is YDEGEE. Trimming stripped 4 bases from V and 0 bases from J, with 11 bases between. The CDR3 has 15 amino acids. The CDR3 DNA follows: TGTGCCAGCAGCCCTGGACACATCTCTGGAAACACCATATATTTT. This sequence encodes CASSPGHISGNTIYF.